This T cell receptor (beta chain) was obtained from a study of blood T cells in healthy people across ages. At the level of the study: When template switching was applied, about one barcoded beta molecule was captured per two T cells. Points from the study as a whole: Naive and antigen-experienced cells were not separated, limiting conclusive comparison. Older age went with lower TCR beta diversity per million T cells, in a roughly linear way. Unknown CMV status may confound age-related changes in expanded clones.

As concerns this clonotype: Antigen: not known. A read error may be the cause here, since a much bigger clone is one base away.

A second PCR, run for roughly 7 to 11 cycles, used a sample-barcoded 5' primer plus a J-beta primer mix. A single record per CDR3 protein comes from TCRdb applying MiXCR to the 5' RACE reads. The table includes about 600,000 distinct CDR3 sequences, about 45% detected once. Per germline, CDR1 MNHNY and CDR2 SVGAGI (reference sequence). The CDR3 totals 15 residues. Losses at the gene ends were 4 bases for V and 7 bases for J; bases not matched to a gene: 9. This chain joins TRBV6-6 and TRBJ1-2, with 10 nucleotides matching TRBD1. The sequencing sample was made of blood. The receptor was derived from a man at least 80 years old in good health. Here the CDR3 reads CASSFPTGGTSGYTF. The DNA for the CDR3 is TGTGCCAGCAGTTTTCCGACAGGGGGCACGTCTGGCTACACCTTC.